This T cell receptor (beta chain) was profiled in a study of spatial heterogeneity in lung cancer. Sample time point: sample taken at primary tumor resection. Material for sequencing was whole RNA from tumor, nontumor lung or frozen PBMC, left unsorted. Each CDR3 protein is one row after TCRdb ran MiXCR on the 5' RACE reads. The table has tens of thousands of distinct CDR3 sequences, 15% to 20% seen once; the top ten hold 5.5% to 7%. The source was PBMCs, collected at surgery. The sequence came from a male donor with early-stage non-small cell lung cancer.

CDR3 nucleotides: TGTGCCAGCAGCCCCTTGGGACAGGACCGCGAGCAGTACTTC. Translating it yields CASSPLGQDREQYF. The chain links TRBV4-2 to TRBJ2-7; 8 bases fit TRBD1. V lost 4 bases and J lost 6; bases outside the gene matches: 8. The germline CDR1 and CDR2 sequences are LGHNA and YNFKEQ. This CDR3 region has 14 residues.